This TCR beta chain was profiled in a study of T cell repertoires in cytomegalovirus infection. Study details: Indicated by public TCR beta signatures were CMV infection and matching HLA type. Study observations and caveats: What dominated the ex vivo response were HLA-C-restricted CMV-specific TCR beta clonotypes. The study identified carriers of CMV plus the relevant HLA from cumulative public TCR beta family frequency.

As concerns this clonotype: Its antigen is not known.

The ends were cut back, 0 bases at V and 1 base at J, with 6 bases in the middle. CDR1 MNHNY and CDR2 SVGAGI come from the germline V gene (reference sequence). This CDR3 is built from 15 residues. Each CDR3 protein is one row after TCRdb ran MiXCR on the reads. The data contain hundreds of thousands of distinct CDR3 sequences, 20% to 30% of them singletons. The sequencing input was CD8+ T cells from PBMCs. The sequence came from a human donor in good health (CMV status not recorded). Some clones in this sample may be carry-over from other donors' samples. V and J are TRBV6-6 and TRBJ2-2; D is uncertain. CDR3 bases: TGTGCCAGCAGTTACTCTCCAAAGAACACCGGGGAGCTGTTTTTT. It codes for CASSYSPKNTGELFF.